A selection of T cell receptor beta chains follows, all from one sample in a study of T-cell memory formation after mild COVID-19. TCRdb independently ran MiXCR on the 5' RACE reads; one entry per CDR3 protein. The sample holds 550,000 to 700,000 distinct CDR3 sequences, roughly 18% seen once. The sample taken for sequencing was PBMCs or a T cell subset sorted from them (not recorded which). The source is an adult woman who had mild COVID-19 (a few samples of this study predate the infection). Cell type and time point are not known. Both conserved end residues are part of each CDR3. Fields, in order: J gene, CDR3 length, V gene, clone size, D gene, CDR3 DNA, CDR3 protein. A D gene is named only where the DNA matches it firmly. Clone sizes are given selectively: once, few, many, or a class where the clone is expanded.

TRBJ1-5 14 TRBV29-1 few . TGCAGCGTTGCGGAGGGGAAGGGGAATCAGCCCCAGCATTTT CSVAEGKGNQPQHF
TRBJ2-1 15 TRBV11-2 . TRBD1 TGTGCCAGCAGCCCTCCGGGACAGGGGCTAAAGGAGCAGTTCTTC CASSPPGQGLKEQFF
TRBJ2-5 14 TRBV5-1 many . TGCGCCAGCAGCTTGGTAACAGGCCAAGAGACCCAGTACTTC CASSLVTGQETQYF
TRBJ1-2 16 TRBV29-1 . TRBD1 TGCAGCGTGAGCGGGGGCCGGGACAGGGGTTTGTATGGCTACACCTTC CSVSGGRDRGLYGYTF
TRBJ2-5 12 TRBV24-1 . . TGTGCCACCAGTGATACCCAGGGGACCCAGTACTTC CATSDTQGTQYF
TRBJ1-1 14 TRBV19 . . TGTGCCAGTAGGAGCCAGGGTCTGAACACTGAAGCTTTCTTT CASRSQGLNTEAFF
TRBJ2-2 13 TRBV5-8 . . TGTGCCAGCAGCCCTACTGCGAAGGGGGGGCTGTTTTTT CASSPTAKGGLFF
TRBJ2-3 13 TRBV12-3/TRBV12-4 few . TGTGCCAGCAGTCCCACCGGAGAGGATACGCAGTATTTT CASSPTGEDTQYF
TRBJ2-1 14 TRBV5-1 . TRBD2 TGCGCCAGCAGCTTGACGGGGGGTGACAATGAGCAGTTCTTC CASSLTGGDNEQFF
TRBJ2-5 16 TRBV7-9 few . TGTGCCAGCAGCCAAGGACCCCAATTGGAGCAAGAGACCCAGTACTTC CASSQGPQLEQETQYF
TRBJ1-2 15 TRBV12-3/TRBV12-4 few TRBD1 TGTGCCAGCAGTCCTCCGGGACAGGGAACGTCTGGCTACACCTTC CASSPPGQGTSGYTF
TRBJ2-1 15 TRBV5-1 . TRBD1 TGCGCCAGCAGCTTGGCCGGACAGGGATATTATGAGCAGTTCTTC CASSLAGQGYYEQFF
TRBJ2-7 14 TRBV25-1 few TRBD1 TGTGCCAGCAGTGAACCGGGACAGGGGGCCCAGCAGTACTTC CASSEPGQGAQQYF
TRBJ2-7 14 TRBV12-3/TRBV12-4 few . TGTGCCAGCAGTTTTGGGCAGGGTTCCCACGAGCAGTACTTC CASSFGQGSHEQYF
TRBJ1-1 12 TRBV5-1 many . TGCGCCAGCAGCTCGGGACGGCCTGAAGCTTTCTTT CASSSGRPEAFF
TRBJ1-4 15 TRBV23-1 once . TGCGCCAGCAGTCAATGTGCGGGTGGTAATGAAAAACTGTTTTTT CASSQCAGGNEKLFF
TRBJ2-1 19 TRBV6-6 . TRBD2 TGTGCCAGCAGTTACGCGCGACTAGCGGGGAATACTGATTACAATGAGCAGTTCTTC CASSYARLAGNTDYNEQFF
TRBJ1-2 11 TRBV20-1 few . TGCATTGACAGGCCGAACTATGGCTACACCTTC CIDRPNYGYTF
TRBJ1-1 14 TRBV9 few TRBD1 TGTGCCAGCAGCGTTACGACAGGGGGCACTGAAGCTTTCTTT CASSVTTGGTEAFF
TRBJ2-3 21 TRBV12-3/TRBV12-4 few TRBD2 TGTGCCAGCAGTTTCCGGACACCAGTAGCGGGAGGGCCTATTGGCACAGATACGCAGTATTTT CASSFRTPVAGGPIGTDTQYF
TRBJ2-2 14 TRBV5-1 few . TGCGCCAGCAGCTGGACGGCGTCGACCGGGGAGCTGTTTTTT CASSWTASTGELFF
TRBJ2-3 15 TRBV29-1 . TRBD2 TGCAGCGTTGAAAGGACTAGCGGGATGACAGATACGCAGTATTTT CSVERTSGMTDTQYF
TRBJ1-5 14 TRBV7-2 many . TGTGCCAGCAGCCTAAACGTCGGCAATCAGCCCCAGCATTTT CASSLNVGNQPQHF
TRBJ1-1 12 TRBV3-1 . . TGTGCCAGCAGCCAAGGGGAAAGCCTGGCTTTCTTT CASSQGESLAFF
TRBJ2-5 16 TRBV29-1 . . TGCAGCGTTGAAGATGGGTGGGGGCGCTGGGAAGAGACCCAGTACTTC CSVEDGWGRWEETQYF
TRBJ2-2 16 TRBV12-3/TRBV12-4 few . TGTGCCAGCAGGGGTCAGGGTACTTCGAACACCGGGGAGCTGTTTTTT CASRGQGTSNTGELFF
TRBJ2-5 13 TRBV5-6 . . TGTGCCAGCAGCTTGGGATACGAGGAGACCCAGTACTTC CASSLGYEETQYF
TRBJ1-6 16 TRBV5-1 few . TGCGCCAGCAGCTCCAACGGACAAAGTTTTAATTCACCCCTCCACTTT CASSSNGQSFNSPLHF
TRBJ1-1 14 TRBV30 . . TGTGCCTGGGCCTCATCGTTTTTGAACACTGAAGCTTTCTTT CAWASSFLNTEAFF
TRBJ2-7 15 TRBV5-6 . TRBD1 TGTGCCAGCAGCTTGAATTTGGACAGGGCTGACGAGCAGTACTTC CASSLNLDRADEQYF
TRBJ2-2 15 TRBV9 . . TGTGCCAGCAGTGCCGAGACAGCGAACACCGGGGAGCTGTTTTTT CASSAETANTGELFF
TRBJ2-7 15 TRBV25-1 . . TGTGCCACCTCCCCCCCCAGGGGTCCTTCCTACGAGCAGTACTTC CATSPPRGPSYEQYF
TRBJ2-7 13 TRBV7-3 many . TGTGCCAGCAGCTTAAGTCCAGGGTTCGAGCAGTACTTC CASSLSPGFEQYF
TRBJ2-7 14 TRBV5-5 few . TGTGCCAGCAGCCGCCAGGGCGAGATATCCGAGCAGTACTTC CASSRQGEISEQYF
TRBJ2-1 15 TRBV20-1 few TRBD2 TGCAGTGCTACCCCTCCAGCGGGGGGCGACAATGAGCAGTTCTTC CSATPPAGGDNEQFF
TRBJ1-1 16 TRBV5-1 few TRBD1 TGCGCCAGCAGCTTGGACCCTACAGGGGCCGGCACTGAAGCTTTCTTT CASSLDPTGAGTEAFF
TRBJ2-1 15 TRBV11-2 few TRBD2 TGTGCCAGCAGCTTCTTGGCGGGAGCTGGAAATGAGCAGTTCTTC CASSFLAGAGNEQFF
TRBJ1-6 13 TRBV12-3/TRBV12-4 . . TGTGCCAGCAGTTTTCAGGGCAACTCACCCCTCCACTTT CASSFQGNSPLHF
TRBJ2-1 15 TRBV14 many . TGTGCCAGCCGCCGAGGTTTAAGCTCCTACAATGAGCAGTTCTTC CASRRGLSSYNEQFF
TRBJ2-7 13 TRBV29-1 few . TGCAGCGTTGCAAGGGGTATGGGCTACGAGCAGTACTTC CSVARGMGYEQYF
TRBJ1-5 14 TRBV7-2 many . TGTGCCAGCAGCGCACAGGGTAGCAATCAGCCCCAGCATTTT CASSAQGSNQPQHF
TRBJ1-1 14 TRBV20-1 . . TGCAGTGCTAGAGCCCCAGGCGGCGGGGCTGAAGCTTTCTTT CSARAPGGGAEAFF
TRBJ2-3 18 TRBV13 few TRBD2 TGTGCCAGCAGCTTAGGCCGGATAGCGGGAGGCTCCACAGATACGCAGTATTTT CASSLGRIAGGSTDTQYF
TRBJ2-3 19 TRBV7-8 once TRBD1 TGTGCCAGCAGCTTAGGGCCTGGGACAGGGGAAGGAGGGACAGATACGCAGTATTTT CASSLGPGTGEGGTDTQYF
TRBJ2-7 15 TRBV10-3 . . TGTGCCATCAGTGGCGGCTTAGGTGATCGCTACGAGCAGTACTTC CAISGGLGDRYEQYF
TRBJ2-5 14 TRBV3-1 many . TGTGCCAGCAGCCAAGGTGGACCTGGACTATCTCTGTACTTC CASSQGGPGLSLYF
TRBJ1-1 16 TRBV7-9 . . TGTGCCAGCAGCTTATCAGGGACGCTAATGAACACTGAAGCTTTCTTT CASSLSGTLMNTEAFF
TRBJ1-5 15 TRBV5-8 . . TGTGCCATCTCAGAAGGGGTAGGGGGCAATCAGCCCCAGCATTTT CAISEGVGGNQPQHF